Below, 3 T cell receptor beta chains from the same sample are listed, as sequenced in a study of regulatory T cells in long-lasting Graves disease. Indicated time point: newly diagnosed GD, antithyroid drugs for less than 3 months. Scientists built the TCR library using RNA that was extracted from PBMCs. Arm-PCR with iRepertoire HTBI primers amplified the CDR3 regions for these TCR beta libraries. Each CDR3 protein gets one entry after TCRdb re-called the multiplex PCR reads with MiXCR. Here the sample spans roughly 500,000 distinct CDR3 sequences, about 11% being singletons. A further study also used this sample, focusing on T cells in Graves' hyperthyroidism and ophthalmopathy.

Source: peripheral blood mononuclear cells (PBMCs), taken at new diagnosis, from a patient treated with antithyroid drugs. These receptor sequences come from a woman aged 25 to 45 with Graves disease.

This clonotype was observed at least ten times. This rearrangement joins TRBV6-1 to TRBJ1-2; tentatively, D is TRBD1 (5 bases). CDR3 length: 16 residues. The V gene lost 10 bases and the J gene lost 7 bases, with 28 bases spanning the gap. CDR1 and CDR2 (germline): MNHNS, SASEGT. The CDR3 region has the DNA TGTGCCACCACCCACACCGAAGGGGCCGGCTTTGGTGGCTACACCTTC. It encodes CATTHTEGAGFGGYTF.

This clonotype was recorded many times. The CDR3 DNA sequence: TGTGCCTGGAGCCACCAGACATACGAGCAGTACTTC. Translated, it gives CAWSHQTYEQYF. The chain recombines TRBV30 with TRBJ2-7; D gene unclear. V lost 3 bases to trimming and J lost 4 bases, with 10 bases between them. This CDR3 region has 12 residues. Looked up from germline, CDR1 is GTSNPN and CDR2 is SVGIG (reference sequence). Based on the CDR3 plus reference TRBV30 and TRBJ2-7, the full variable domain is SQTIHQWPATLVQPVGSPLSLECTVEGTSNPNLYWYRQAAGRGLQLLFYSVGIGQISSEVPQNLSASRPQDRQFILSSKKLLLSDSGFYLCAWSHQTYEQYFGPGTRLTVT.

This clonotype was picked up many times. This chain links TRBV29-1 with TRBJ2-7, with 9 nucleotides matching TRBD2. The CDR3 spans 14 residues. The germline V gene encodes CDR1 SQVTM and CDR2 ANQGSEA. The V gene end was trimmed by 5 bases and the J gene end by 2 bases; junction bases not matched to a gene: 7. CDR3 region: CSVRFPSGTYEQYF. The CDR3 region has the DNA TGCAGCGTTCGATTCCCTAGCGGGACCTACGAGCAGTACTTC.